This TCR beta chain was sequenced during a study of T cell changes during pregnancy in multiple sclerosis. Germline CDR1 is SGHRS and CDR2 is YFSETQ. Trimming removed 6 bases at V and 5 bases at J, with 18 bases between. The CDR3 totals 14 residues. Repertoires were generated with immunoSEQ multiplex PCR, while TCRdb's copy carries only in-frame clones and drops some. The sample lists 39,000 or so clones, roughly 90% occurring once. This specimen was CD8+ T cells from peripheral blood mononuclear cells, taken before pregnancy. This chain links TRBV5-1 with TRBJ2-7, with a weak D call TRBD1 (5 bases). The source is a female donor with multiple sclerosis, enrolled in a pregnancy study. CDR3 sequence: CASKRGNSLDEQYF. In DNA form, the CDR3 reads TGCGCCAGCAAAAGGGGTAACTCCTTGGACGAGCAGTACTTC.